A selection of T cell receptor beta chains follows, all from one sample in a study of blood T cell repertoires in COVID-19. Measured with immunoSEQ multiplex PCR; TCRdb has only the in-frame clones, and not every one. The table records some 160,000 clones, roughly 85% of them present only once. Specimen: peripheral blood. Receptors originate from a woman aged 80 or older with acute or convalescent COVID-19. The conserved cysteine and the conserved F or W are not part of the CDR3 here. The order of the fields is V gene, CDR3 protein.

TRBV30 AWSKHYYGYT
TRBV6-2/TRBV6-3 ASSYSHTGGFNNEQF
TRBV12-3/TRBV12-4 ASSLSGEQF
TRBV19 ASDLPRANQPQH
TRBV2 ASSGGQGARELF
TRBV19 ASSIGTGQSRQETQY
TRBV3-1/TRBV3-2 ASSQLTSGGARETQY
TRBV10-3 AISERDRASAQY
TRBV6-2/TRBV6-3 ASSYSFVVSGGADNEQF
TRBV6-5 ASSYPDTPGNYGYT
TRBV5-1 ASSLGASNTGELF
TRBV6-5 ASSYRQGGVGAQH
TRBV10-3 AISPETGKYGNTIY
TRBV14 ASSLPRDEQF
TRBV25-1 ASTSFGGYT
TRBV4-3 ASSQDLGGGPWETQY
TRBV20-1 SVDFTYEQY
TRBV2 ASSAFRGQNEQY
TRBV7-2 ASSLGGSGQETQY
TRBV29-1 SVAAGGPNEQF
TRBV6-2/TRBV6-3 ASSSPGTGAIREQF
TRBV7-2 ASSLVPTREETQY
TRBV4-3 ASSQGGQSYEQY
TRBV10-1 ASSESDGREFLH
TRBV7-3 ASSPVGAGGEQY
TRBV2 ASGSDSLDGYT
TRBV10-3 AISGQGNTGELF
TRBV11-2 ASSLDHRGRNTEAF
TRBV30 AWAPTDSLGLD
TRBV5-1 ASSPGQGFAGAEAF
TRBV19 ASSPDGGGLSGNTIY
TRBV7-2 ASSIGQGRNQPQH
TRBV5-1 ASSSKQGAGETQY
TRBV18 ASSPVSITSGGHNEQF
TRBV4-2 ASSQDISGGAPDTQY
TRBV12-3/TRBV12-4 ASNLNRGDGYT
TRBV7-9 ASSFVGGNTEAF
TRBV6-2/TRBV6-3 ASSYRGQPTYEQY
TRBV24-1 ATSDLAASHYNEQF
TRBV5-1 ASSAQGAAYEQY
TRBV7-3 ASSLNAGGTYEQY
TRBV19 ASTPGSPDTQY
TRBV18 ASSPETINEQY
TRBV9 ASSVGQTNTGELF
TRBV7-2 ASSLESRRSNEQF
TRBV2 ASSEGAVGQF
TRBV5-1 ASSLRTADNTEAF
TRBV30 AWTGGRSTDTQY
TRBV5-1 ASSSTSGPETQY
TRBV6-6 ASTIIGTGSDEQY
TRBV13 ASSWTGVNTEAF
TRBV28 ASSLDRAWRNSPLH
TRBV30 AWGSGTGVLETQY